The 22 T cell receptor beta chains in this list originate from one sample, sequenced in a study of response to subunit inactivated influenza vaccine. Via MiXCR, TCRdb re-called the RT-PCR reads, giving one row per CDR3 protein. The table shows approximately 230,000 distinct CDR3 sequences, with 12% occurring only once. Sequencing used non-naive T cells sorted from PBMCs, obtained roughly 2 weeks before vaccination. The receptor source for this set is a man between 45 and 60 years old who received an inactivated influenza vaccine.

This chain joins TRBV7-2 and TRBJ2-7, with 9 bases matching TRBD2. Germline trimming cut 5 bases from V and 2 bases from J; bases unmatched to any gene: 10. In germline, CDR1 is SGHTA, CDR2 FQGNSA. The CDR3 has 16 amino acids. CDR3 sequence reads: CASSAYSSGATYEQYF. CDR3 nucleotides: TGTGCCAGCAGCGCGTACTCTAGCGGGGCCACCTACGAGCAGTACTTC.

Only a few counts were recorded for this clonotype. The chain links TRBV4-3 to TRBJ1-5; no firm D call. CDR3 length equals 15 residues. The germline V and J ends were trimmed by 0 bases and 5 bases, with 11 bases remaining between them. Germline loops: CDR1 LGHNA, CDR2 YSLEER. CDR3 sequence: CASSQDYAGDQPQHF. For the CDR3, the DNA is TGCGCCAGCAGCCAAGATTATGCTGGCGATCAGCCCCAGCATTTT.

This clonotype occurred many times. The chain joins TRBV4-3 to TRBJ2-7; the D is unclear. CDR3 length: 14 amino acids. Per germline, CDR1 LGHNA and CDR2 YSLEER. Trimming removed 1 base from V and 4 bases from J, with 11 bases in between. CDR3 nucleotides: TGCGCCAGCAGCCAAGGTGGTTTCGGGTACGAGCAGTACTTC. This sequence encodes CASSQGGFGYEQYF.

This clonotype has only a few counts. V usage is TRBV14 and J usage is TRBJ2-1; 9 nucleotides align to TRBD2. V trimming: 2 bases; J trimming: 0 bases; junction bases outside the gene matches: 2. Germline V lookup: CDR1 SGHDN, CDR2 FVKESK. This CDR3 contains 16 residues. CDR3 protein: CASSQFSGSSYNEQFF. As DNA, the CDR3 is TGTGCCAGCAGCCAATTTAGCGGGAGCTCCTACAATGAGCAGTTCTTC.

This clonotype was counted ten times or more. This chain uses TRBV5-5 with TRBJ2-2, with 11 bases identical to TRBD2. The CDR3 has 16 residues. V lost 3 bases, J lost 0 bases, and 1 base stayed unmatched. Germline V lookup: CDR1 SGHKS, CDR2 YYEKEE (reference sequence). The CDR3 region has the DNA TGTGCCAGCAGCTCGGGACTAGCGGCGAACACCGGGGAGCTGTTTTTT. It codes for CASSSGLAANTGELFF.

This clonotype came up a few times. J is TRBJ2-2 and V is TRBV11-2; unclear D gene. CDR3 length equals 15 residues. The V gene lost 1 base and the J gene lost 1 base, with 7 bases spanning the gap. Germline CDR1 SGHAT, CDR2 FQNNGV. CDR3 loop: CASSLVEKNTGELFF. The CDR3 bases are TGTGCCAGCAGCTTAGTGGAGAAGAACACCGGGGAGCTGTTTTTT.

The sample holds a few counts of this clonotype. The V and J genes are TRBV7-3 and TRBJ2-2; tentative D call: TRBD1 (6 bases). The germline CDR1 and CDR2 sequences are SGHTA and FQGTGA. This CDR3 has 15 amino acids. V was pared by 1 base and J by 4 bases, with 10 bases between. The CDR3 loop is CASSLNAGVTGELFF. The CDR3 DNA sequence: TGTGCCAGCAGCTTAAATGCAGGGGTCACCGGGGAGCTGTTTTTT.

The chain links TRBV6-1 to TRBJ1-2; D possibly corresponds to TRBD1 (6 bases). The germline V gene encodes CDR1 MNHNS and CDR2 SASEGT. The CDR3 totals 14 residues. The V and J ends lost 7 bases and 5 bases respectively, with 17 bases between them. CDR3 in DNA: TGTGCCAGCACCCGACAAGGAGGGGGTTATGGCTACACCTTC. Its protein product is CASTRQGGGYGYTF.

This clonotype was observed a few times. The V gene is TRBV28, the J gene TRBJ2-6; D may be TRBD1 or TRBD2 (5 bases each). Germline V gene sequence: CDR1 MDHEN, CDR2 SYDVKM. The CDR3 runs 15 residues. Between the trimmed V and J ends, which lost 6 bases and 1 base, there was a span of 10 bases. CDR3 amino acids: CASRAGRSGANVLTF. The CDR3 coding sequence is TGTGCCAGCAGGGCAGGGAGATCTGGGGCCAACGTCCTGACTTTC.

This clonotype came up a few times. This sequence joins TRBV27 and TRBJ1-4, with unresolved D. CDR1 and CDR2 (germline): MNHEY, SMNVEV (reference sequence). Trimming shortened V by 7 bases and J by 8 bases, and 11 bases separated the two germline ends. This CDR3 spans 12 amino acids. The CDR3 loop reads CASTNVGEKLFF. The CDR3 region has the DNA TGTGCCAGCACCAACGTCGGAGAAAAACTGTTTTTT.

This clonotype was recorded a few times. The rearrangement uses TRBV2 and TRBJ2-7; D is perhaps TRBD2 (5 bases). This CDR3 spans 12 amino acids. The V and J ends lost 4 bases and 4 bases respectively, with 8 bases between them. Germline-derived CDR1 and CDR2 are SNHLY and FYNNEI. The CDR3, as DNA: TGTGCCAGCAGTGTCTCGGGATACGAGCAGTACTTC. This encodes CASSVSGYEQYF.

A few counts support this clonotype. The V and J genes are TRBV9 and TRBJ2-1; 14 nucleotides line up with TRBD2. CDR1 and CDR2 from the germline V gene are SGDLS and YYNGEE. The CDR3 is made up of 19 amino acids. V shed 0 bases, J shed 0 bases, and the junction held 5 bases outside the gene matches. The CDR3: CASSVGTSGGLSSYNEQFF. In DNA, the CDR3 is TGTGCCAGCAGCGTAGGGACTAGCGGGGGGCTGAGCTCCTACAATGAGCAGTTCTTC. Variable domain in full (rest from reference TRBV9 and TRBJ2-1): DSGVTQTPKHLITATGQRVTLRCSPRSGDLSVYWYQQSLDQGLQFLIQYYNGEERAKGNILERFSAQQFPDLHSELNLSSLELGDSALYFCASSVGTSGGLSSYNEQFFGPGTRLTVL.

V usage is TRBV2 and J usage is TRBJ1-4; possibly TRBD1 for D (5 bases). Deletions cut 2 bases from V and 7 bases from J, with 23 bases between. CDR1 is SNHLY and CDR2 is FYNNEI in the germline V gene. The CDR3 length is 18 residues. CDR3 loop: CASSEKGRPSYSGEKLFF. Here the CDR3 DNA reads TGTGCCAGCAGTGAAAAGGGACGGCCCTCCTACTCAGGTGAAAAACTGTTTTTT.

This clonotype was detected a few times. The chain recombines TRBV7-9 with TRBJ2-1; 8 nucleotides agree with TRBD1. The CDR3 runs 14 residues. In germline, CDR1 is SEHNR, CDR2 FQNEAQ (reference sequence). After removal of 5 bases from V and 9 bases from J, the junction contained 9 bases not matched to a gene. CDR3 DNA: TGTGCCAGCAGCGGCCGGACAGGGCTCGGTGAGCAGTTCTTC. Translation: CASSGRTGLGEQFF.

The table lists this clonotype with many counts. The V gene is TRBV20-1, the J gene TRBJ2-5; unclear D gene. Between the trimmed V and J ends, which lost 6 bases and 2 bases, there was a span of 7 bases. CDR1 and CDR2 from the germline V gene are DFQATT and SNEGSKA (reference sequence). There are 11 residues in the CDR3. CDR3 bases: TGCAGTGCGGGTATACAAGAGACCCAGTACTTC. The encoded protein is CSAGIQETQYF.

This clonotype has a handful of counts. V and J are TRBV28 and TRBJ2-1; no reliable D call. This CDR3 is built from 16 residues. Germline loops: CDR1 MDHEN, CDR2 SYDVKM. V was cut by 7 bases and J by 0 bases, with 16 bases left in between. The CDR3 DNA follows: TGTGCCAGCATCGGTACTCTCTTCCGCTCCTACAATGAGCAGTTCTTC. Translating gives CASIGTLFRSYNEQFF.

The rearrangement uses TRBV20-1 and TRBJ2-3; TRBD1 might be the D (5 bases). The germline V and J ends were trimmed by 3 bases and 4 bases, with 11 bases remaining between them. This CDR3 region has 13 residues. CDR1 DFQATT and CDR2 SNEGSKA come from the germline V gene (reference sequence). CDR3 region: CSASMGPADTQYF. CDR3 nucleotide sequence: TGCAGTGCTAGTATGGGGCCTGCAGATACGCAGTATTTT.

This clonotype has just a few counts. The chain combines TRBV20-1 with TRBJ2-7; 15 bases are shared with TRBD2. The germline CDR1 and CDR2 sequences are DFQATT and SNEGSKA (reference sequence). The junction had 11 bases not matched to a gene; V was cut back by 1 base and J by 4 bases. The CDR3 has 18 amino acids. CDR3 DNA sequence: TGCAGTGCTAGAGGCCCAATGGGACTAGCGGGAGGTGGGTACGAGCAGTACTTC. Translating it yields CSARGPMGLAGGGYEQYF.

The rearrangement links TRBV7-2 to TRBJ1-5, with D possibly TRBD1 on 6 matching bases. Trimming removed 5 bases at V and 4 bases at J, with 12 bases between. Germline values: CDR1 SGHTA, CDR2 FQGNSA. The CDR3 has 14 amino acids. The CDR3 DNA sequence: TGTGCCAGCAGCAAAACAACAGGGAATCAGCCCCAGCATTTT. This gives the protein CASSKTTGNQPQHF.

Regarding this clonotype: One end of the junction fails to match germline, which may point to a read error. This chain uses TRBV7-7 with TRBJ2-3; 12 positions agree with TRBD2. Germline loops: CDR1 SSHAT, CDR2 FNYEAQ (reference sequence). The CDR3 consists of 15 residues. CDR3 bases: TGTGCTAGCAGCTCTAGCGGGGGGGCCACAGATACGCAGTATTTT. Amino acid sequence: CASSSSGGATDTQYF.

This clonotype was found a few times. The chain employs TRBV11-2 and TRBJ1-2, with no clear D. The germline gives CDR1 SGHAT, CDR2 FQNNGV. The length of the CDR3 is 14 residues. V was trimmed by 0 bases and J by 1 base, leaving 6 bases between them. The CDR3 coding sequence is TGTGCCAGCAGCTTAGACTGGGGTAACTATGGCTACACCTTC. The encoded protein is CASSLDWGNYGYTF.

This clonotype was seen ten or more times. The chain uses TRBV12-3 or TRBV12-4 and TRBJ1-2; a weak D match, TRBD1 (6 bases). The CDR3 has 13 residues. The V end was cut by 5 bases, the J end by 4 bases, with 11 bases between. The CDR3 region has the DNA TGTGCCAGCAGTCCCGGGACAAGCTATGGCTACACCTTC. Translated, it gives CASSPGTSYGYTF.